Below are 20 T cell receptor beta chains sequenced from a single sample in a study of identical twins. TCRdb ran MiXCR on the 5' RACE reads and lists one entry per CDR3 protein. This table has 140,000 to 150,000 distinct CDR3 sequences, under 4.5% appearing once. Sequencing input: memory T cells sorted from blood. Source of these receptors: a man between 18 and 29 years old in good health.

This clonotype has more than one count but fewer than ten. The chain joins TRBV27 to TRBJ1-5, with 8 bases aligning to TRBD1. CDR1 is MNHEY and CDR2 is SMNVEV in the germline V gene (reference sequence). The CDR3 consists of 21 residues. V lost 3 bases and J lost 2; bases outside the gene matches: 21. The CDR3 DNA sequence: TGTGCCAGCAGTTTTTCGGTGCAGGGGGCGCCTCCTTATAGCGGCAATCAGCCCCAGCATTTT. This gives the protein CASSFSVQGAPPYSGNQPQHF.

This clonotype was counted ten times or more. The germline gene is not matched at one end of the junction; a read error may be the cause. The chain carries TRBV6-1 and TRBJ1-1; D gene uncertain. Germline assignment: CDR1 MNHNS and CDR2 SASEGT. There are 13 residues in the CDR3. The CDR3 loop is CASSEGINSEAFF. The CDR3 nucleotides read TGTGCCAGCAGTGAAGGAATTAACAGTGAAGCTTTCTTT.

This clonotype was detected ten times or more. This chain uses TRBV14 with TRBJ1-1; no clear D gene. The V gene's germline CDR1 is SGHDN and CDR2 FVKESK. V was trimmed by 3 bases and J by 1 base, leaving 9 bases between them. The CDR3 consists of 14 residues. The CDR3 sequence: CASSQLRRNTEAFF. The CDR3 DNA sequence: TGTGCCAGCAGCCAGCTTAGACGGAACACTGAAGCTTTCTTT.

This clonotype was detected ten times or more. This chain links TRBV12-3 or TRBV12-4 with TRBJ2-3; a weak D match, TRBD1 (5 bases). CDR3 size: 16 residues. V was trimmed by 7 bases and J by 1 base, leaving 18 bases between them. CDR3: CASTDARGAGTDTQYF. The DNA of the CDR3 is TGTGCCAGCACCGATGCTAGGGGTGCGGGCACAGATACGCAGTATTTT.

This clonotype was counted many times. V and J are TRBV28 and TRBJ1-1; D ambiguous. CDR1 is MDHEN and CDR2 is SYDVKM in the germline V gene. V was shortened by 6 bases and J by 1 base, with 15 bases between the two germline ends. This CDR3 has 15 amino acids. In DNA, the CDR3 is TGTGCCAGCAGGACGTTGGGCGCAGAGAACACTGAAGCTTTCTTT. Translated: CASRTLGAENTEAFF. The full variable domain, in which reference TRBV28 and TRBJ1-1 provide the parts outside the CDR3, is DVKVTQSSRYLVKRTGEKVFLECVQDMDHENMFWYRQDPGLGLRLIYFSYDVKMKEKGDIPEGYSVSREKKERFSLILESASTNQTSMYLCASRTLGAENTEAFFGQGTRLTVV.

Many counts were recorded for this clonotype. The CDR3 sequence: CASSKNGDGYEQYV. In DNA form, the CDR3 reads TGTGCCAGCTCGAAAAACGGGGACGGCTACGAGCAGTACGTC. The V call is TRBV18, the J call TRBJ2-7, with D possibly called TRBD1 or TRBD2 (5 bases each). Looked up from germline, CDR1 is KGHSH and CDR2 is LQKENI. V dropped 6 bases and J dropped 3 bases, with 15 bases sitting between them. This CDR3 region has 14 residues.

At least ten counts were recorded for this clonotype. The V and J genes are TRBV5-1 and TRBJ2-3; 14 bases align to TRBD2. The CDR3 has 15 residues. The trim removed 4 bases at V and 5 bases at J, leaving 3 bases unmatched. CDR1 and CDR2 (germline): SGHRS, YFSETQ. In DNA, the CDR3 is TGCGCCAGCAGCATAGGACTAGCGGGAGGAGATACGCAGTATTTT. Translated: CASSIGLAGGDTQYF.

Many counts were recorded for this clonotype. The chain carries TRBV6-1 and TRBJ2-2; TRBD2 aligns across 10 bases. The CDR3 has 16 residues. Looked up from germline, CDR1 is MNHNS and CDR2 is SASEGT. The junction had 6 bases not matched to a gene; V was cut back by 6 bases and J by 2 bases. The CDR3 protein is CASRPTSGSNTGELFF. In nucleotides, the CDR3 is TGTGCCAGCAGACCGACTAGCGGGTCCAACACCGGGGAGCTGTTTTTT.

The chain employs TRBV11-3 and TRBJ1-2; the D is unclear. In germline, CDR1 is SGHNT, CDR2 YENEEA. The CDR3 contains 14 residues. V lost 5 bases and J lost 4, with 14 bases in between. CDR3 in DNA: TGTGCCAGCAGCCCTTCTGGGGTGGGCTATGGCTACACCTTC. Encoded protein: CASSPSGVGYGYTF.

This clonotype has at least ten counts. V usage is TRBV27 and J usage is TRBJ2-4; 13 bases are a match to TRBD2. CDR3 size: 19 residues. Germline V CDR1 and CDR2: MNHEY, SMNVEV (reference sequence). Trimming cost V 6 bases and J 1 base; bases outside gene matches: 12. The CDR3 DNA is TGTGCCAGCAGCCGATTCGGGACTAGCGGGACCCCTGCCAAAAACATTCAGTACTTC. It yields the protein CASSRFGTSGTPAKNIQYF.

This clonotype appeared many times. The V gene is TRBV5-1, the J gene TRBJ2-1, with TRBD2 matching 14 bases. The CDR3 is 16 residues long. The junction had 3 bases not matched to a gene; V was cut back by 0 bases and J by 7 bases. Germline CDR1 reads SGHRS; CDR2 reads YFSETQ. The CDR3 DNA follows: TGCGCCAGCAGCTTGGAGGGACTAGCGGGAGTGAATGAGCAGTTCTTC. As protein: CASSLEGLAGVNEQFF.

The chain recombines TRBV12-3 or TRBV12-4 with TRBJ1-5; unclear D gene. Trimming took off 6 bases at V and 16 bases at J, with 19 bases between the two ends. The CDR3 length is 12 residues. CDR3 protein: CASSLGMGFQHF. DNA for the CDR3: TGTGCCAGCAGCTTGGGGATGGGTTTCCAACATTTT.

Note on this clonotype: Possible read error: a much larger clone is one base away. The conserved final phenylalanine or tryptophan is absent from the CDR3, which likely points to a read error. The rearrangement uses TRBV20-1 and TRBJ2-1; the match to TRBD2 covers 12 bases. In germline, CDR1 is DFQATT, CDR2 SNEGSKA (reference sequence). The CDR3 has 15 amino acids. V trimming: 3 bases; J trimming: 5 bases; junction bases outside the gene matches: 5. CDR3 region: CSARSLAGGNNEQFI. The CDR3 DNA is TGCAGTGCTAGGTCGCTAGCGGGAGGGAACAATGAGCAGTTCATC.

In this sample, this clonotype turned up many times. This chain connects TRBV5-5 to TRBJ2-3; TRBD1 might be the D (6 bases). The CDR3 totals 14 residues. Germline CDR1 and CDR2: SGHKS and YYEKEE (reference sequence). Trimming removed 0 bases from V and 4 bases from J, with 9 bases in between. CDR3 region: CASSLGQAADTQYF. The CDR3 DNA reads TGTGCCAGCAGCTTGGGACAGGCAGCAGATACGCAGTATTTT.

This clonotype was counted many times. The chain joins TRBV4-3 to TRBJ2-1; D is uncertain. The CDR3 covers 13 residues. Germline CDR1 is LGHNA and CDR2 is YSLEER. The germline V and J ends were trimmed by 1 base and 7 bases, with 8 bases remaining between them. This CDR3 reads CASSQAEWNEQFF. The CDR3 nucleotides are TGCGCCAGCAGCCAAGCCGAGTGGAATGAGCAGTTCTTC.

There are many counts of this clonotype. The gene calls are TRBV12-3 or TRBV12-4 and TRBJ2-3; 9 bases match TRBD1. The CDR3 is 17 residues long. The V segment lost 6 bases and the J segment 6 bases; nucleotides outside the gene matches: 16. CDR3 region: CASSTRRQGGPADTQYF. The CDR3 DNA is TGTGCCAGCAGCACCAGAAGACAGGGGGGCCCCGCGGATACGCAGTATTTT.

This clonotype was seen at least ten times. V usage is TRBV7-8 and J usage is TRBJ1-5; D perhaps matches TRBD1 (5 bases). Trimming pared 5 bases from V and 6 bases from J, leaving 14 bases between. The CDR3 has 14 amino acids. Germline lookup yields CDR1 SGHVS and CDR2 FQNEAQ. CDR3 sequence (DNA): TGTGCCAGCAGCACCCAGGGTGCGGGTCAGCCCCAGCATTTT. Translating it yields CASSTQGAGQPQHF.

This clonotype was counted many times. This chain connects TRBV30 to TRBJ1-2; TRBD1 might be the D (5 bases). This CDR3 is 13 amino acids long. Germline CDR1 is GTSNPN and CDR2 is SVGIG (reference sequence). The germline V and J ends were trimmed by 1 base and 7 bases, with 13 bases remaining between them. CDR3 residues: CAWSGQGIGGYTF. CDR3 DNA: TGTGCCTGGAGTGGCCAGGGTATAGGTGGCTACACCTTC.

This clonotype has ten or more counts. V usage is TRBV29-1 and J usage is TRBJ2-1; TRBD1 matches 9 bases. V gave up 7 bases and J gave up 5 bases; unmatched junction bases: 3. This CDR3 is built from 12 residues. The germline CDR1 and CDR2 sequences are SQVTM and ANQGSEA. The CDR3 DNA sequence: TGCAGCGGGGGACAGGGAAACAATGAGCAGTTCTTC. This gives the protein CSGGQGNNEQFF.

This clonotype showed up many times. The V and J genes are TRBV6-1 and TRBJ2-1; 8 positions match TRBD2. The germline CDR1 and CDR2 sequences are MNHNS and SASEGT. V lost 6 bases, J lost 3 bases, and 4 bases stayed unmatched. CDR3 length: 14 residues. The CDR3 here is CASRPGLGYNEQFF. The DNA of the CDR3 is TGTGCCAGCAGACCGGGACTAGGCTACAATGAGCAGTTCTTC.